This entry lists 4 T cell receptor beta chains sequenced from one sample in a study of T cells after yellow fever vaccination. TCRdb re-called the 5' RACE reads with MiXCR, one entry per CDR3 protein. The sample includes about 300,000 distinct CDR3 sequences, around 7.3% of them seen just once. The material sequenced was PBMCs, taken about 41 days after the first yellow fever vaccination. The origin of the receptors is a man younger than 35 who received the YFV17D yellow fever vaccine.

The rearrangement joins TRBV12-3 or TRBV12-4 to TRBJ2-7, with 10 nucleotides matching TRBD1. The CDR3 is made up of 15 amino acids. V lost 2 bases and J lost 4; bases outside the gene matches: 5. CDR3 DNA: TGTGCCAGCAGTTTACGGGACAGGGGTCAGTACGAGCAGTACTTC. This codes for CASSLRDRGQYEQYF.

This rearrangement joins TRBV6-6 to TRBJ2-7, with D unresolved. The CDR3 contains 12 residues. Trimming shortened V by 4 bases and J by 6 bases, and 10 bases separated the two germline ends. Per the germline V gene, CDR1 is MNHNY and CDR2 is SVGAGI (reference sequence). The CDR3: CASSSVPAEQYV. For the CDR3, the DNA is TGTGCCAGCAGTTCCGTCCCCGCCGAGCAGTACGTC.

Ten or more counts support this clonotype. V is TRBV5-1 and J is TRBJ2-1; 8 bases map to TRBD2. Germline V gene data show CDR1 as SGHRS and CDR2 as YFSETQ. With 0 bases clipped from V and 6 bases from J, the junction kept 2 bases outside the gene matches. The CDR3 sequence is 14 residues long. DNA of the CDR3: TGCGCCAGCAGCTTGGGCGGGGGGTCCAATGAGCAGTTCTTC. Protein sequence: CASSLGGGSNEQFF.

The V call is TRBV6-5, the J call TRBJ2-3; D is possibly TRBD1 (5 bases). This CDR3 contains 14 residues. V was pared by 2 bases and J by 4 bases, with 10 bases between. CDR1 and CDR2 from the germline V gene are MNHEY and SVGAGI. The CDR3 region has the DNA TGTGCCAGCAGTTACCCAGGGCTCCCAGATACGCAGTATTTT. It encodes CASSYPGLPDTQYF.